This T cell receptor beta chain is drawn from a study of STAT5B mutations in CD4+ large granular lymphocyte leukemia (dated 2022 in TCRdb). Regarding the research as a whole: Among healthy controls, the CDR3 'QG' motif was associated with a particular HLA allele. Flow cytometry performed on FACSCanto II or FACSVerse showed that the purified fractions had more than 95% purity among lymphocytes. The study compared the TCRbeta repertoires of patients with CD4+ T-cell large granular lymphocyte leukemia against the TCRbeta repertoires of healthy blood donors. General study outcomes and caveats: Enrichment of TRBV06-family usage was observed among the top patient clones (8/27) relative to healthy controls (2/35). The data were not HLA-matched, and the higher clonality in CD4+ T-LGLL than in CD8+ T-LGLL could be due to the relatively small sample size. CD4-sorted patient repertoires appeared more clonal than healthy CD4+ repertoires, and this difference persisted after removing the putative leukemic clones. Main leukemic clonotypes were private to each patient, although approximately 25% of the main leukemic clonotypes were found at low frequency in the non-leukemic repertoires of other patients.

The immunoSEQ assay at survey resolution was used to sequence TCRbeta rearrangements from genomic DNA. In the source study's methods: In the TCR sequencing data, the lowest productive clonotype frequency that could be detected was 2.59 x 10-5. Only productive TCRbeta rearrangements, meaning sequences that were complete and in-frame, were kept for the analyses. Simpson clonality, calculated in the immunoSEQ Analyzer version 3.0, was used as the measure of sample clonality. Clones were binned by frequency as very rare, small, medium, large (1-20%) or hyperexpanded (>20%). Generation probabilities were estimated with OLGA 1.2.3, V-gene circos plots were generated with VDJtools, specificities were searched for in VDJdb, and CDR3 motifs were identified with GLIPH. TCRdb took this table from immuneACCESS and kept in-frame rearrangements with V and J called. Such tables lack part of the clones; where checked against another copy, unresolved V genes explain under half of the gap, and the rest is unexplained. The DNA was the basis for D and trimming; V, J and clone size are from that table. The sample yields approximately 33,000 clones; 69% were counted once. The leading ten clones occupy approximately 2.5% of the sample.

The healthy controls were 30 to 45 blood donors, and the buffy coats of these donors were supplied by the Finnish Red Cross blood service. All TCR-sequenced material derived from peripheral blood: patient blood samples and healthy donor buffy coats. Ficoll-Hypaque gradient centrifugation was used to isolate peripheral blood mononuclear cells. Magnetic purification was used to isolate CD4+ cells from the buffy coats of the healthy controls. Genomic DNA was extracted using the Gentra Puregene Cell and Tissue kit, and a Qubit 2.0 fluorometer was used to quantify it. V loses 0 bases of germline sequence and J loses 3 bases, and the interval between the two ends is 6 bases. Reading the germline V gene gives CDR1 SGHTA and CDR2 FQGNSA. Counted from cysteine to phenylalanine, this CDR3 has 14 amino acids. Of the read, only the CDR3 DNA is kept; its 42 bases are in frame from base 1. With regard to this clone: It lacks a known antigen. No base quality values were provided; no much bigger clone lies one nucleotide off.

The sequence is built from TRBV7-2 and TRBJ1-5; the D gene identity is not certain. The TCR comes from a human donor in good health. Sequences were obtained from CD4+ T cells from blood buffy coats. The DNA reads as follows: TGTGCCAGCAGCTTAGCCCTTGTCAATCAGCCCCAGCATTTT. Its amino acids are CASSLALVNQPQHF.